The 20 T cell receptor beta chains presented below share a single source sample, sequenced in a study of blood T cell repertoires in COVID-19. Sequenced by immunoSEQ multiplex PCR; TCRdb stores in-frame clones only, minus some. The sample has around 100,000 clones, nearly 90% seen once; the top ten hold approximately 3.1%. Sequenced input: peripheral blood. The receptors come from a man in his fifties or sixties in a cohort sampled during active COVID-19.

The chain is built from TRBV6-2 or TRBV6-3 and TRBJ2-1; 7 bases are shared with TRBD2. J gave up 6 bases and V 4 bases, and 6 bases lay outside the gene matches. Germline V gives CDR1 MNHEY, CDR2 SVGEGT. The CDR3 has 14 amino acids. In nucleotides, the CDR3 is TGTGCCAGCAGTTCCACCCGGGGGGTCAATGAGCAGTTCTTC. Amino acids: CASSSTRGVNEQFF.

The rearrangement joins TRBV25-1 to TRBJ1-1; D ambiguous. The CDR3 covers 14 residues. Germline V lookup: CDR1 MGHDK, CDR2 SYGVNS. V lost 2 bases to trimming and J lost 1 base, with 8 bases between them. The CDR3 region is CASSERSGNTEAFF. For the CDR3, the DNA is TGTGCCAGCAGTGAAAGATCAGGGAACACTGAAGCTTTCTTT.

The chain joins TRBV12-5 to TRBJ1-1; no firm D call. The CDR3 has 14 residues. Germline V lookup: CDR1 LGHNT, CDR2 FRNRAP. V was clipped by 6 bases and J by 0 bases, with 11 bases between them. CDR3 region: CASGRGRVNTEAFF. The CDR3 DNA is TGTGCTAGTGGCCGAGGGCGGGTGAACACTGAAGCTTTCTTT.

J is TRBJ1-3 and V is TRBV27; TRBD1 matches at 10 bases. The junction had 7 bases not matched to a gene; V was cut back by 8 bases and J by 3 bases. CDR3 length equals 15 residues. Germline loops: CDR1 MNHEY, CDR2 SMNVEV (reference sequence). DNA of the CDR3: TGTGCCAGCGCGCGGACAGGGGGTTTTGGAAACACCATATATTTT. It encodes CASARTGGFGNTIYF.

Written as DNA, the CDR3 is TGCGCCAGCAGCCGTAGCGGGGGGAACCAAGAGACCCAGTACTTC. Amino acids: CASSRSGGNQETQYF. This chain connects TRBV4-1 to TRBJ2-5, with 10 positions matching TRBD2. With 4 bases clipped from V and 0 bases from J, the junction kept 2 bases outside the gene matches. This CDR3 is built from 15 residues. Germline values: CDR1 MGHRA, CDR2 YSYEKL.

For this clone: Other nucleotide sequences in the sample specify the same CDR3. The CDR3 region is CASSLGDSYNEQFF. The CDR3 coding sequence is TGCGCCAGCAGCTTGGGTGACAGTTACAATGAGCAGTTCTTC. V is TRBV5-1 and J is TRBJ2-1; TRBD1 is a possible D gene (5 bases). V was pared by 0 bases and J by 4 bases, with 8 bases between. CDR3 size: 14 residues. The germline gives CDR1 SGHRS, CDR2 YFSETQ.

The CDR3 spells CASSLGEVLAGVPYEQYF. The CDR3 DNA reads as TGTGCCAGCAGCTTAGGTGAGGTACTAGCGGGGGTTCCTTACGAGCAGTACTTC. The chain joins TRBV7-9 to TRBJ2-7, with 11 bases identical to TRBD2. Germline V lookup: CDR1 SEHNR, CDR2 FQNEAQ (reference sequence). The CDR3 totals 18 residues. Trimming at V came to 1 base and at J to 4 bases, leaving 12 bases not matched to a gene.

The chain has TRBV5-1 and TRBJ2-2; possible D gene TRBD1, 6 bases. This CDR3 is built from 15 residues. Trimming took off 0 bases at V and 6 bases at J, with 12 bases between the two ends. Germline V CDR1 and CDR2: SGHRS, YFSETQ. The DNA for the CDR3 is TGCGCCAGCAGCTTGGGCCTGGGGGCGTCCGGGGAGCTGTTTTTT. Its protein product is CASSLGLGASGELFF.

The V call is TRBV25-1, the J call TRBJ2-7, with TRBD1 matching over 7 bases. This CDR3 region has 17 residues. V shed 1 base and J 1 base; nucleotides not matched to a gene: 10. Looked up from germline, CDR1 is MGHDK and CDR2 is SYGVNS. The CDR3 nucleotides read TGTGCCAGCAGTGAATCTAGGGGGCCCGGTGGGTCCTACGAGCAGTACTTC. The encoded protein is CASSESRGPGGSYEQYF.

The J gene is TRBJ2-1, the V gene TRBV24-1; no definite D call. The germline V gene has CDR1 KGHDR and CDR2 SFDVKD. The V gene lost 4 bases and the J gene lost 7 bases, with 10 bases spanning the gap. This CDR3 is 13 amino acids long. Here the CDR3 reads CATSELQRNEQFF. CDR3 nucleotide sequence: TGTGCCACCAGTGAGCTTCAGAGGAATGAGCAGTTCTTC.

This clone was observed once. The chain joins TRBV6-1 to TRBJ2-2; TRBD1 matches at 9 bases. The CDR3 runs to 16 residues. The germline gives CDR1 MNHNS, CDR2 SASEGT. Losses at the gene ends were 4 bases for V and 5 bases for J; bases not matched to a gene: 8. This CDR3 reads CASSGTGGRRTGELFF. CDR3 sequence (DNA): TGTGCCAGCAGTGGTACAGGGGGCCGAAGAACCGGGGAGCTGTTTTTT.

This clone came up once. The V and J genes are TRBV7-9 and TRBJ2-5; D unresolved. The V and J ends lost 4 bases and 9 bases respectively, with 9 bases between them. The CDR3 is 11 residues long. Germline V gene sequence: CDR1 SEHNR, CDR2 FQNEAQ (reference sequence). CDR3 DNA: TGTGCCAGCAGCTCCTCCGAGGCCCAGTACTTC. Amino acids: CASSSSEAQYF.

The chain recombines TRBV7-2 with TRBJ1-1, with 7 positions matching TRBD1. J gave up 1 base and V 4 bases, and 3 bases lay outside the gene matches. This CDR3 is built from 14 residues. CDR1 SGHTA and CDR2 FQGNSA come from the germline V gene. CDR3 loop: CASSSGQRNTEAFF. The CDR3 DNA reads TGTGCCAGCAGCTCGGGACAGCGGAACACTGAAGCTTTCTTT.

The V call is TRBV7-9, the J call TRBJ1-2; TRBD1 matches 9 bases. This CDR3 spans 14 amino acids. Germline V gene lookup returns CDR1 SEHNR and CDR2 FQNEAQ (reference sequence). The V segment lost 4 bases and the J segment 3 bases; nucleotides outside the gene matches: 3. The CDR3 protein is CASSSGQGHYGYTF. The CDR3 bases are TGTGCCAGCAGCTCGGGACAGGGACACTATGGCTACACCTTC.

This chain connects TRBV2 to TRBJ2-7; 9 bases fit TRBD1. The CDR3 covers 15 residues. CDR1 SNHLY and CDR2 FYNNEI come from the germline V gene. Trimming at V came to 3 bases and at J to 3 bases, leaving 6 bases not matched to a gene. CDR3 coding DNA: TGTGCCAGCAGTGACCCCGGGACAGGGTTCTACGAGCAGTACTTC. It translates to CASSDPGTGFYEQYF.

The chain uses TRBV4-3 and TRBJ1-6, with D tentatively TRBD1 (5 bases). This CDR3 region has 15 residues. Trimming stripped 1 base from V and 6 bases from J, with 10 bases between. The germline CDR1 and CDR2 sequences are LGHNA and YSLEER. DNA of the CDR3: TGCGCCAGCAGCCAAGGGGGAACAGGTAATTCACCCCTCCACTTT. It yields the protein CASSQGGTGNSPLHF.

V usage is TRBV7-8 and J usage is TRBJ2-5, with 11 bases identical to TRBD2. J lost 2 bases, V lost 4 bases, and 3 bases had no gene match. Germline V gene lookup returns CDR1 SGHVS and CDR2 FQNEAQ. This CDR3 has 15 amino acids. The CDR3 DNA sequence: TGTGCCAGCAGCTCTCGACTAGCGGGGCAAGAGACCCAGTACTTC. Translated, it gives CASSSRLAGQETQYF. Drawing the rest from reference TRBV7-8 and TRBJ2-5, the complete variable domain is GAGVSQSPRYKVAKRGQDVALRCDPISGHVSLFWYQQALGQGPEFLTYFQNEAQLDKSGLPSDRFFAERPEGSVSTLKIQRTQQEDSAVYLCASSSRLAGQETQYFGPGTRLLVL.

The table lists this clone with a few counts. The chain uses TRBV19 and TRBJ1-3; a possible D gene is TRBD1 (5 bases). The CDR3 has 14 amino acids. Per germline, CDR1 LNHDA and CDR2 SQIVND (reference sequence). V shed 4 bases and J shed 9 bases, with 16 bases lying between them. Here the CDR3 reads CASSNQGGRSTIYF. The CDR3 DNA reads as TGTGCCAGTAGTAATCAGGGCGGGAGAAGCACCATATATTTT.

V usage is TRBV7-2 and J usage is TRBJ2-5, with D unresolved. V was cut by 5 bases and J by 2 bases, with 15 bases left in between. Germline CDR1 and CDR2: SGHTA and FQGNSA. The CDR3 length is 15 residues. DNA for the CDR3: TGTGCCAGCAGCCCTTCCCGGGTCCCACAAGAGACCCAGTACTTC. This translates into CASSPSRVPQETQYF. The full variable domain, its missing parts supplied by reference TRBV7-2 and TRBJ2-5, is GAGVSQSPSNKVTEKGKDVELRCDPISGHTALYWYRQSLGQGLEFLIYFQGNSAPDKSGLPSDRFSAERTGGSVSTLTIQRTQQEDSAVYLCASSPSRVPQETQYFGPGTRLLVL.

CDR3 DNA: TGTGCCACCAGCAGAGAAGGCGGGGGGGCCACAGATACGCAGTATTTT. This sequence encodes CATSREGGGATDTQYF. The chain recombines TRBV15 with TRBJ2-3; 9 bases line up with TRBD2. Trimming at V came to 0 bases and at J to 2 bases, leaving 3 bases not matched to a gene. The CDR3 length is 16 residues. Per germline, CDR1 LNHNV and CDR2 YYDKDF (reference sequence).